The entry below describes one T cell receptor beta chain. This sample is part of a study of control samples from healthy donors and cancer patients. CDR1 and CDR2 from the germline V gene are KGHDR and SFDVKD. The V gene end was trimmed by 4 bases and the J gene end by 10 bases; junction bases not matched to a gene: 5. The CDR3 spans 12 residues. Clones were read by immunoSEQ multiplex PCR, and TCRdb kept only the in-frame ones, dropping some. The sample consists of 100,000 or so clones, about nine tenths of them appearing once. The sequenced material came from blood. This clonotype was sampled from a woman in her thirties in good health. V usage is TRBV24-1 and J usage is TRBJ1-2; 7 nucleotides line up with TRBD1. The CDR3: CATSEGTADYTF. As DNA, the CDR3 is TGTGCCACCAGTGAAGGGACAGCGGACTACACCTTC.